The clone carrying this TCR beta chain came up many times. The target antigen is unknown. Trimming removed 0 bases from V and 4 bases from J; junction bases left unmatched: 2. Germline values: CDR1 MNHEY, CDR2 SMNVEV (reference sequence). This CDR3 has 15 residues. The data stem from a study of regulatory T cells in long-lasting Graves disease. Time point of the sample: newly diagnosed GD, antithyroid drugs for less than 3 months. Extracted PBMC RNA gave rise to the TCR library. EDTA tubes collected roughly 9 milliliters of peripheral blood. iRepertoire HTBI primers and Arm-PCR of CDR3 regions built TCR beta libraries. Each CDR3 protein is one row after TCRdb ran MiXCR on the multiplex PCR reads. The repertoire holds 510,000 or so distinct CDR3 sequences, with more than 10% as singletons. Study results and limitations: In persistent patients, shared public clonotypes (about 2,800) outnumbered those in new patients (around 1,000).

These data also featured in a second study, about T cells in Graves' hyperthyroidism and ophthalmopathy. That report adds: Within blood appeared most thyroid clonotypes that had expanded above 0.001. Stable hyperthyroidism was separated from ophthalmopathy by a model based on 13 V-J features.

This sequence joins TRBV27 and TRBJ1-4; 7 bases map to TRBD1. The sequence was obtained from a woman in her twenties or thirties with Graves disease. The starting material was peripheral blood mononuclear cells (PBMCs), obtained at new diagnosis, from a patient treated with antithyroid drugs. CDR3 nucleotides: TGTGCCAGCAGTTTATCCGGGACAGTTAATGAAAAACTGTTTTTT. Translated: CASSLSGTVNEKLFF.